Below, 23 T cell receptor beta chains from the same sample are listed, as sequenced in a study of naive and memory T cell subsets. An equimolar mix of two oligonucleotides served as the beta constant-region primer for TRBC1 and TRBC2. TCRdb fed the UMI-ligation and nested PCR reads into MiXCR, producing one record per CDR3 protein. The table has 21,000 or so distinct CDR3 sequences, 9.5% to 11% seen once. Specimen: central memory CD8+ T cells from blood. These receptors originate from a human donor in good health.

CDR3 sequence: CSASLGLASNEQFF. In nucleotides, the CDR3 is TGCAGTGCTAGCCTCGGACTAGCGAGCAATGAGCAGTTCTTC. V usage is TRBV20-1 and J usage is TRBJ2-1; 9 nucleotides align to TRBD2. Trimming at V came to 3 bases and at J to 6 bases, leaving 6 bases not matched to a gene. The CDR3 loop spans 14 amino acids. The germline CDR1 and CDR2 sequences are DFQATT and SNEGSKA (reference sequence).

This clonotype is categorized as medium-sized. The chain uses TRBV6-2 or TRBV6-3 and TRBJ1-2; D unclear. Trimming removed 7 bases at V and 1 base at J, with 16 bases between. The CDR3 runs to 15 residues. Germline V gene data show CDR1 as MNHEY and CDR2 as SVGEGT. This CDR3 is CASTEWDLLNYGYTF. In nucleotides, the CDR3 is TGTGCCAGCACAGAGTGGGATCTGCTTAACTATGGCTACACCTTC.

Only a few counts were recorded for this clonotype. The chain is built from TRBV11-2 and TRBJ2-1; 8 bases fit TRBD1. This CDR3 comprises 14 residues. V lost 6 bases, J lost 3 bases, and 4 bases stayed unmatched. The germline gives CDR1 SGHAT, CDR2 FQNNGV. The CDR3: CASSNRGNYNEQFF. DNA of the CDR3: TGTGCCAGCAGTAACAGGGGGAACTACAATGAGCAGTTCTTC.

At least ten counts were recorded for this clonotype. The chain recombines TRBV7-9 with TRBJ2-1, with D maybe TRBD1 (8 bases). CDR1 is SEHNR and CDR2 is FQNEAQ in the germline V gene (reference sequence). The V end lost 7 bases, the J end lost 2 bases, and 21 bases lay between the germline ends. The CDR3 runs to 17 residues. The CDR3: CASNTLSTGGAYNEQFF. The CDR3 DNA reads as TGTGCCAGCAACACTCTCTCCACAGGGGGGGCCTACAATGAGCAGTTCTTC.

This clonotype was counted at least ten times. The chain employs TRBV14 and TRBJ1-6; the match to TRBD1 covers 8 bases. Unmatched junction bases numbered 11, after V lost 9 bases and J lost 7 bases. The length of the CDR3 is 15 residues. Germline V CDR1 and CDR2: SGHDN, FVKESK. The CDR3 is CASRKRGQANSPLHF. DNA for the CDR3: TGTGCCAGTCGAAAAAGGGGACAGGCGAATTCACCCCTCCACTTT. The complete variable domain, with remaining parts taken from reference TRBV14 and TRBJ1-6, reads EAGVTQFPSHSVIEKGQTVTLRCDPISGHDNLYWYRRVMGKEIKFLLHFVKESKQDESGMPNNRFLAERTGGTYSTLKVQPAELEDSGVYFCASRKRGQANSPLHFGNGTRLTVT.

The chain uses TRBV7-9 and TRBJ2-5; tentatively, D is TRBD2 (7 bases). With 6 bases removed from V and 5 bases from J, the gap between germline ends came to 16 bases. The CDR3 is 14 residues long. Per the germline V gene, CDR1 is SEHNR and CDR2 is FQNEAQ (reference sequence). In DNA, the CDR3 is TGTGCCAGCAGGGACAGCGGGATCGGGGAGACCCAGTACTTC. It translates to CASRDSGIGETQYF.

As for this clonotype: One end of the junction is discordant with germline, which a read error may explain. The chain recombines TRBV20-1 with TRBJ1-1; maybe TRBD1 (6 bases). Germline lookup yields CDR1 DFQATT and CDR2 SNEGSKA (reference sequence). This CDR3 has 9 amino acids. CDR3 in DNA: TGCAGTGCTGGATCTGGGGGGGCATTT. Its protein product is CSAGSGGAF.

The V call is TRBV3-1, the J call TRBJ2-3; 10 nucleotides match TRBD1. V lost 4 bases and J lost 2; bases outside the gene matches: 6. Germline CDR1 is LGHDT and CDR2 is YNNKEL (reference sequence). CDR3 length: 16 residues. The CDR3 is CASSLDRGLVTDTQYF. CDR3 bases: TGTGCCAGCAGCCTCGACAGGGGGCTGGTCACAGATACGCAGTATTTT.

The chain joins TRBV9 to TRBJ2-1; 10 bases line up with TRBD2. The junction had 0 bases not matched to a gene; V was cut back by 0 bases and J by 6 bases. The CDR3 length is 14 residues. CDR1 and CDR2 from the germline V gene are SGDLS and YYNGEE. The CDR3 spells CASSVGTSGNEQFF. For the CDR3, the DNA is TGTGCCAGCAGCGTAGGGACTAGCGGCAATGAGCAGTTCTTC.

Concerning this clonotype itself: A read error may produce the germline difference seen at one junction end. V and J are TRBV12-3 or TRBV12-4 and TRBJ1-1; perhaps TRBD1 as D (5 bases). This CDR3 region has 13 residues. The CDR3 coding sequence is TGTGCCAGCAGGCTCGGGGCAAGAACTGAGGCTTTCTTT. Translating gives CASRLGARTEAFF.

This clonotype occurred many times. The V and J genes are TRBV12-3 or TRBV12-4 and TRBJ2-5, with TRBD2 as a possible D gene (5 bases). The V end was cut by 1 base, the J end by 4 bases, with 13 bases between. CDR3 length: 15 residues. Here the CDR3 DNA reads TGTGCCAGCAGTTTAGTGGGGAGAATACTAGAGACCCAGTACTTC. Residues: CASSLVGRILETQYF.

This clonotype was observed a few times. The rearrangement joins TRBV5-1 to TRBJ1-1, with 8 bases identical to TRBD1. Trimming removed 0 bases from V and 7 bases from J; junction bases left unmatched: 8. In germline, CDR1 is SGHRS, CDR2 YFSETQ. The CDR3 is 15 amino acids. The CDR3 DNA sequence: TGCGCCAGCAGCTTGGAAGTCAGGGGGCTGGGTGAAGCTTTCTTT. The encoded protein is CASSLEVRGLGEAFF.

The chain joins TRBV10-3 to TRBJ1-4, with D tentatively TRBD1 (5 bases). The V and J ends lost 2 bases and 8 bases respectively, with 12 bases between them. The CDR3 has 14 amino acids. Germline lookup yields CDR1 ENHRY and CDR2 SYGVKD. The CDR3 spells CAISEAQGSEKLFF. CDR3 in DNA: TGTGCCATCAGTGAGGCCCAGGGTAGCGAAAAACTGTTTTTT.

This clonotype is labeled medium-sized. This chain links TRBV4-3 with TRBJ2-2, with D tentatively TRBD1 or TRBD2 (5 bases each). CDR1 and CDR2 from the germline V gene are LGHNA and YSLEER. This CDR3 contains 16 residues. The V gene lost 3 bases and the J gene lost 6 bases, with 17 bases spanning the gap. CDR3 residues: CASSQAPGPAPGELFF. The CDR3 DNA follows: TGCGCCAGCAGCCAGGCACCGGGACCGGCACCCGGGGAGCTGTTTTTT.

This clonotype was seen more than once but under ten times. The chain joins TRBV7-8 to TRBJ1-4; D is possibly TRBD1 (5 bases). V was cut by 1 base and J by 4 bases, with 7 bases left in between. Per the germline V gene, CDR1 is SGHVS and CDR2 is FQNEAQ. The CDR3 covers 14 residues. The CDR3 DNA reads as TGTGCCAGCAGCTTAGGGGGCGGTAATGAAAAACTGTTTTTT. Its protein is CASSLGGGNEKLFF.

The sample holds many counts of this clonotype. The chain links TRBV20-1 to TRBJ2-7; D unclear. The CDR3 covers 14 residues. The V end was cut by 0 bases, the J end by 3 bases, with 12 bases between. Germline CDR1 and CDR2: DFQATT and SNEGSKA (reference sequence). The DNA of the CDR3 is TGCAGTGCTAGAGATCCGTCTAGTTACTACGAGCAGTACTTC. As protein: CSARDPSSYYEQYF.

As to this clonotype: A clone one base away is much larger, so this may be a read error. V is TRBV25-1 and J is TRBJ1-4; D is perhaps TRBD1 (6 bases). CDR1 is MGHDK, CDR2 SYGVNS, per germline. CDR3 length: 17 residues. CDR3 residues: CASSDHREPGANENLFF. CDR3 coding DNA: TGTGCCAGCAGTGACCACAGGGAACCAGGGGCTAATGAAAACCTGTTTTTT.

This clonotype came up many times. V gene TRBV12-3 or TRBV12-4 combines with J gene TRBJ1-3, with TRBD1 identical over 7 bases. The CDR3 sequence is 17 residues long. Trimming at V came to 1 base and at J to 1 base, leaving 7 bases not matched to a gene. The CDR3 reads CASSLVSTGVSGNTIYF. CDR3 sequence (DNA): TGTGCCAGCAGTTTAGTTTCCACAGGGGTTTCTGGAAACACCATATATTTT.

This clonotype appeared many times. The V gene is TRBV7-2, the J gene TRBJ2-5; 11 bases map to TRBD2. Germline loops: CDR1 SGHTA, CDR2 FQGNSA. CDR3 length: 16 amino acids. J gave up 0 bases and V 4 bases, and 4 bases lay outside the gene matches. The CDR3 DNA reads TGTGCCAGCAGCTCTTTTAGCGGGAGGGACCAAGAGACCCAGTACTTC. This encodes CASSSFSGRDQETQYF. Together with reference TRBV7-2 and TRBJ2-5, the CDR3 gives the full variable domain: GAGVSQSPSNKVTEKGKDVELRCDPISGHTALYWYRQSLGQGLEFLIYFQGNSAPDKSGLPSDRFSAERTGGSVSTLTIQRTQQEDSAVYLCASSSFSGRDQETQYFGPGTRLLVL.

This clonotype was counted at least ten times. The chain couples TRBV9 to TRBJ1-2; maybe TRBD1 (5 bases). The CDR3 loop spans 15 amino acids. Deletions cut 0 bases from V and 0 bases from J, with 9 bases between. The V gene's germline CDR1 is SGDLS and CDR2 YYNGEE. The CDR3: CASSVATGANYGYTF. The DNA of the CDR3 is TGTGCCAGCAGCGTAGCAACAGGCGCTAACTATGGCTACACCTTC.

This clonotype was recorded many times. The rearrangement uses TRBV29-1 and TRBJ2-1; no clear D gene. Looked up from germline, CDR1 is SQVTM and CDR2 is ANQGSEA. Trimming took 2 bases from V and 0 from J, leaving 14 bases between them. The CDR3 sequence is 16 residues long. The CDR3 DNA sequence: TGCAGCGTTGAAATCCCAGCGCTAAGCTCCTACAATGAGCAGTTCTTC. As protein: CSVEIPALSSYNEQFF.

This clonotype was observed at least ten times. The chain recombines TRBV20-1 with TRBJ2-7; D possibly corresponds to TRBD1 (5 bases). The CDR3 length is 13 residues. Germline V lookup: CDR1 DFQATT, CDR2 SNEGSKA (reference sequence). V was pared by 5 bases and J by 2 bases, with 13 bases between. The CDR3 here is CSAPRTSAYEQYF. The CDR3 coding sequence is TGCAGTGCTCCCAGGACAAGTGCCTACGAGCAGTACTTC.

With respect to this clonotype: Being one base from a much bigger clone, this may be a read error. The CDR3: CASSLTDINQPQHF. The CDR3 DNA reads TGTGCCAGCAGTTTGACAGACATCAATCAGCCCCAGCATTTT. The chain is built from TRBV5-6 and TRBJ1-5, with a possible D match to TRBD1 (5 bases). This CDR3 contains 14 residues. The V gene lost 5 bases and the J gene lost 3 bases, with 12 bases spanning the gap. From germline, CDR1 is SGHDT and CDR2 YYEEEE.